Listed below are T cell receptor beta chains from one sample, sequenced in a study of blood T cell repertoires in COVID-19. The method was immunoSEQ multiplex PCR; TCRdb's version includes in-frame clones alone and lacks a portion of them. The sample has about 100,000 clones; around three quarters are singletons. Sequencing was performed on peripheral blood. All receptors derive from a man aged 45-65 years who had recovered from COVID-19. The CDR3 runs from the conserved cysteine through the conserved F or W. Fields, in order: CDR3 protein, CDR3 DNA, clone size, D gene, V gene, J gene. D genes are given only for firm matches. The size entry is marked missing in some rows and otherwise reads once, few, many or a size class.

cdr3_aa: CASSIDKRPNTGELFF
cdr3_nt: TGTGCCAGTAGTATAGATAAGAGGCCTAACACCGGGGAGCTGTTTTTT
clone_size: NA
d_call: NA
v_call: TRBV19
j_call: TRBJ2-2

cdr3_aa: CTPRSGNEQFF
cdr3_nt: TGCACCCCCCGGAGTGGGAATGAGCAGTTCTTC
clone_size: few
d_call: NA
v_call: TRBV20-1
j_call: TRBJ2-1

cdr3_aa: CASSHFSGGASYNEQFF
cdr3_nt: TGCGCCAGCAGCCATTTTAGCGGGGGGGCCTCCTACAATGAGCAGTTCTTC
clone_size: NA
d_call: TRBD2
v_call: TRBV4-1
j_call: TRBJ2-1

cdr3_aa: CASSPRGGGEDRDSPLHF
cdr3_nt: TGTGCCAGCAGCCCGAGGGGGGGAGGAGAGGACAGGGACTCACCCCTCCACTTT
clone_size: NA
d_call: TRBD1
v_call: TRBV9
j_call: TRBJ1-6

cdr3_aa: CASSALRETINEQFF
cdr3_nt: TGTGCCAGCAGCGCTCTAAGGGAGACGATCAATGAGCAGTTCTTC
clone_size: once
d_call: NA
v_call: TRBV7-9
j_call: TRBJ2-1

cdr3_aa: CASSLTYTDTQYF
cdr3_nt: TGTGCCAGCAGCTTGACTTACACAGATACGCAGTATTTT
clone_size: NA
d_call: NA
v_call: TRBV7-3
j_call: TRBJ2-3

cdr3_aa: CASSLGLAGHTQYF
cdr3_nt: TGCGCCAGCAGCTTGGGACTAGCGGGGCATACGCAGTATTTT
clone_size: NA
d_call: TRBD2
v_call: TRBV5-1
j_call: TRBJ2-3

cdr3_aa: CSGRTVGELFF
cdr3_nt: TGCAGCGGGCGGACAGTCGGGGAGCTGTTTTTT
clone_size: few
d_call: NA
v_call: TRBV29-1
j_call: TRBJ2-2

cdr3_aa: CAISEARGEGYTF
cdr3_nt: TGTGCCATCAGTGAAGCCCGGGGGGAGGGCTACACCTTC
clone_size: NA
d_call: NA
v_call: TRBV10-3
j_call: TRBJ1-2

cdr3_aa: CASSSTGRGGYEQYF
cdr3_nt: TGTGCCAGTAGTTCCACAGGGAGAGGGGGCTACGAGCAGTACTTC
clone_size: once
d_call: NA
v_call: TRBV19
j_call: TRBJ2-7

cdr3_aa: CASSLSWGQVRGYTF
cdr3_nt: TGTGCCAGCAGTTTATCGTGGGGGCAGGTGAGAGGCTACACCTTC
clone_size: NA
d_call: NA
v_call: TRBV27
j_call: TRBJ1-2

cdr3_aa: CASSDRLAGGTDTQYF
cdr3_nt: TGTGCCAGCAGCGACCGACTAGCGGGGGGCACAGATACGCAGTATTTT
clone_size: NA
d_call: TRBD2
v_call: TRBV7-9
j_call: TRBJ2-3

cdr3_aa: CASSQDTGIQPQHF
cdr3_nt: TGCGCCAGCAGCCAAGATACAGGCATTCAGCCCCAGCATTTT
clone_size: NA
d_call: NA
v_call: TRBV4-3
j_call: TRBJ1-5

cdr3_aa: CASSQAAGTGTVNTEAFF
cdr3_nt: TGCGCCAGCAGCCAAGCCGCCGGGACAGGGACTGTAAACACTGAAGCTTTCTTT
clone_size: NA
d_call: TRBD1
v_call: TRBV4-1
j_call: TRBJ1-1

cdr3_aa: CASSPTGGSEAFF
cdr3_nt: TGTGCCAGCTCACCGACAGGGGGCTCTGAAGCTTTCTTT
clone_size: NA
d_call: TRBD1
v_call: TRBV18
j_call: TRBJ1-1

cdr3_aa: CASSEQAERGGNIQYF
cdr3_nt: TGTGCCAGCAGTGAACAGGCGGAGCGGGGGGGAAACATTCAGTACTTC
clone_size: once
d_call: TRBD2
v_call: TRBV2
j_call: TRBJ2-4

cdr3_aa: CASSLPQSNQPQHF
cdr3_nt: TGTGCCAGCAGTTTACCCCAGAGCAATCAGCCCCAGCATTTT
clone_size: NA
d_call: NA
v_call: TRBV28
j_call: TRBJ1-5

cdr3_aa: CASSLGPGGTDTQYF
cdr3_nt: TGTGCCAGCAGCTTAGGTCCCGGGGGCACAGATACGCAGTATTTT
clone_size: NA
d_call: NA
v_call: TRBV7-2
j_call: TRBJ2-3

cdr3_aa: CASSPHRGNIQYF
cdr3_nt: TGTGCCAGCAGCCCTCACAGGGGAAACATTCAGTACTTC
clone_size: NA
d_call: TRBD1
v_call: TRBV12-3/TRBV12-4
j_call: TRBJ2-4

cdr3_aa: CASSQDWQGGVMNTEAFF
cdr3_nt: TGTGCCAGCAGCCAAGATTGGCAGGGTGGGGTCATGAACACTGAAGCTTTCTTT
clone_size: once
d_call: NA
v_call: TRBV4-2
j_call: TRBJ1-1

cdr3_aa: CASGFGTETDTQYF
cdr3_nt: TGTGCTAGTGGTTTCGGGACAGAGACAGATACGCAGTATTTT
clone_size: once
d_call: TRBD1
v_call: TRBV12-5
j_call: TRBJ2-3

cdr3_aa: CASSLRTLRSSYNSPLHF
cdr3_nt: TGTGCCAGCAGCTTGAGGACTCTTCGTAGCTCCTATAATTCACCCCTCCACTTT
clone_size: NA
d_call: NA
v_call: TRBV5-6
j_call: TRBJ1-6

cdr3_aa: CASSGTGASTPLHF
cdr3_nt: TGTGCCAGTAGTGGGACAGGGGCCTCCACGCCCCTCCACTTT
clone_size: NA
d_call: TRBD1
v_call: TRBV19
j_call: TRBJ1-6

cdr3_aa: CASSQDPLLGQGNEQYF
cdr3_nt: TGTGCCAGCAGCCAAGATCCCCTTTTGGGGCAGGGCAACGAGCAGTACTTC
clone_size: NA
d_call: NA
v_call: TRBV4-2
j_call: TRBJ2-7

cdr3_aa: CASSTDPLATQYF
cdr3_nt: TGTGCCAGCTCAACAGACCCCTTGGCTACCCAGTACTTC
clone_size: NA
d_call: NA
v_call: TRBV18
j_call: TRBJ2-5

cdr3_aa: CASSSRLRAGNSPLHF
cdr3_nt: TGTGCCAGCAGCTCTAGACTCAGGGCTGGAAATTCACCCCTCCACTTT
clone_size: NA
d_call: NA
v_call: TRBV7-2
j_call: TRBJ1-6

cdr3_aa: CASSQFAGAYNEQFF
cdr3_nt: TGTGCCAGCAGCCAGTTTGCGGGAGCCTACAATGAGCAGTTCTTC
clone_size: NA
d_call: TRBD2
v_call: TRBV3-1/TRBV3-2
j_call: TRBJ2-1

cdr3_aa: CASSPPTGTGTAHYGYTF
cdr3_nt: TGTGCCAGCTCACCACCCACCGGGACAGGGACGGCTCACTATGGCTACACCTTC
clone_size: NA
d_call: TRBD1
v_call: TRBV18
j_call: TRBJ1-2

cdr3_aa: CASTFGLQETQYF
cdr3_nt: TGTGCCAGCACGTTCGGACTCCAAGAGACCCAGTACTTC
clone_size: NA
d_call: NA
v_call: TRBV25-1
j_call: TRBJ2-5

cdr3_aa: CASSLSGQFEPQHF
cdr3_nt: TGTGCCAGCAGTTTATCTGGGCAATTCGAGCCCCAGCATTTT
clone_size: few
d_call: NA
v_call: TRBV27
j_call: TRBJ1-5

cdr3_aa: CASSPGLAGAYTDTQYF
cdr3_nt: TGCGCCAGCAGCCCGGGACTAGCGGGGGCTTACACAGATACGCAGTATTTT
clone_size: NA
d_call: TRBD2
v_call: TRBV5-1
j_call: TRBJ2-3

cdr3_aa: CASSYSGGGYTF
cdr3_nt: TGTGCCAGCAGTTATTCCGGCGGGGGCTACACCTTC
clone_size: few
d_call: NA
v_call: TRBV6-5
j_call: TRBJ1-2

cdr3_aa: CATRRVPGEQYF
cdr3_nt: TGTGCCACCCGCCGGGTTCCGGGTGAGCAGTACTTC
clone_size: NA
d_call: NA
v_call: TRBV19
j_call: TRBJ2-7

cdr3_aa: CASSHSVYEQYF
cdr3_nt: TGTGCCAGCAGCCACAGTGTCTACGAGCAGTACTTC
clone_size: once
d_call: NA
v_call: TRBV14
j_call: TRBJ2-7

cdr3_aa: CASSLGGGGTQYF
cdr3_nt: TGTGCCAGCAGTTTAGGAGGGGGCGGGACCCAGTACTTC
clone_size: NA
d_call: NA
v_call: TRBV6-6
j_call: TRBJ2-5

cdr3_aa: CASSLAGQVYGNTIYF
cdr3_nt: TGCGCCAGCAGCTTGGCAGGTCAGGTCTATGGAAACACCATATATTTT
clone_size: NA
d_call: NA
v_call: TRBV5-1
j_call: TRBJ1-3

cdr3_aa: CAWRGTGPASQPQHF
cdr3_nt: TGTGCCTGGAGGGGGACAGGGCCCGCATCCCAGCCCCAGCATTTT
clone_size: once
d_call: TRBD1
v_call: TRBV30
j_call: TRBJ1-5

cdr3_aa: CASSLAGRGTLF
cdr3_nt: TGTGCCAGCAGTTTAGCGGGGCGGGGTACCCTCTTC
clone_size: NA
d_call: NA
v_call: TRBV12-3/TRBV12-4
j_call: TRBJ1-2

cdr3_aa: CASSTHSYEQYF
cdr3_nt: TGTGCCAGTAGCACCCACAGCTACGAGCAGTACTTC
clone_size: NA
d_call: NA
v_call: TRBV19
j_call: TRBJ2-7

cdr3_aa: CASSDSGGAGETQYF
cdr3_nt: TGTGCCAGCAGTGATAGCGGGGGGGCCGGTGAGACCCAGTACTTC
clone_size: NA
d_call: TRBD2
v_call: TRBV6-6
j_call: TRBJ2-5

cdr3_aa: CASSNGYRPRQPQHF
cdr3_nt: TGTGCCAGTAGTAACGGGTACAGGCCCAGGCAGCCCCAGCATTTT
clone_size: NA
d_call: NA
v_call: TRBV19
j_call: TRBJ1-5

cdr3_aa: CASSLTGPDTEAFF
cdr3_nt: TGTGCCAGCAGCCTTACAGGGCCCGACACTGAAGCTTTCTTT
clone_size: NA
d_call: NA
v_call: TRBV7-3
j_call: TRBJ1-1

cdr3_aa: CASSGGSRMNTEAFF
cdr3_nt: TGTGCCAGCAGCGGCGGCTCCAGAATGAACACTGAAGCTTTCTTT
clone_size: NA
d_call: NA
v_call: TRBV11-2
j_call: TRBJ1-1

cdr3_aa: CASKVGTSTDTQYF
cdr3_nt: TGTGCCAGCAAGGTTGGGACTAGCACAGATACGCAGTATTTT
clone_size: NA
d_call: NA
v_call: TRBV2
j_call: TRBJ2-3

cdr3_aa: CASSEMWRSTDTQYF
cdr3_nt: TGTGCCAGCAGTGAAATGTGGAGGAGCACAGATACGCAGTATTTT
clone_size: NA
d_call: NA
v_call: TRBV6-1
j_call: TRBJ2-3

cdr3_aa: CASRQVSTDTQYF
cdr3_nt: TGTGCCAGCAGGCAGGTGAGCACAGATACGCAGTATTTT
clone_size: once
d_call: NA
v_call: TRBV11-2
j_call: TRBJ2-3